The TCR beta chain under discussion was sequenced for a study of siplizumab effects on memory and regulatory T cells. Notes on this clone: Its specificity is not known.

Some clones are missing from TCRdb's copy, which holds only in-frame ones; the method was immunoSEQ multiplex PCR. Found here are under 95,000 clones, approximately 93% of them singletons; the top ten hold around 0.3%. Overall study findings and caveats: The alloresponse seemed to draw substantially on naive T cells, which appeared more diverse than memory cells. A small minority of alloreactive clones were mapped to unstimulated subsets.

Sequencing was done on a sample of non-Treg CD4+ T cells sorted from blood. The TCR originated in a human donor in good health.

The CDR3 spells CAWAVPGLAPTGELFF. DNA of the CDR3: TGTGCCTGGGCTGTACCGGGACTAGCCCCTACCGGGGAGCTGTTTTTT. The V and J genes are TRBV30 and TRBJ2-2, with 9 bases aligning to TRBD2. The CDR3 loop spans 16 amino acids. V shed 5 bases, J shed 5 bases, and the junction held 12 bases outside the gene matches. CDR1 and CDR2 from the germline V gene are GTSNPN and SVGIG (reference sequence).